The rows below give T cell receptor beta chains drawn from one sample of a study of identical twins. TCRdb processed the 5' RACE reads anew with MiXCR; each CDR3 protein has one entry. Among about 550,000 distinct CDR3 sequences listed, 20% to 25% were seen once. Another study also made use of these data, one on yellow fever vaccine responses in identical twins.

Material for sequencing was CD4+ T cells sorted from blood. Receptors originate from a woman aged 18-35 years in good health. The CDR3 runs from the conserved cysteine through the conserved F or W. The listing skips clone size in some rows; elsewhere it reads once, few, many or a size class.

size	V	J	CDR3
few	TRBV3-1	TRBJ2-3	CASSHQRVRGPDTQYF
few	TRBV6-1	TRBJ1-2	CASSEGWGGSDGYTF
few	TRBV20-1	TRBJ1-5	CSARDMVPRGDQPQHF
-	TRBV20-1	TRBJ2-1	CSASGGAEYEQFF
few	TRBV12-3/TRBV12-4	TRBJ1-2	CASSLWGAGSGYTF
-	TRBV12-3/TRBV12-4	TRBJ2-2	CASTLAGWGLAANTGELFF
few	TRBV6-5	TRBJ2-3	CASSFTSGRGLTDTQYF
-	TRBV12-3/TRBV12-4	TRBJ1-1	CASPSGARYTEAFF
-	TRBV25-1	TRBJ1-2	CASRGPGQNYGYTF
-	TRBV24-1	TRBJ2-2	CATSADRVTGELFF
-	TRBV15	TRBJ2-5	CATSSPLAGEGWETQYF
few	TRBV5-1	TRBJ2-7	CASSFDMDLNSYEQYF
-	TRBV24-1	TRBJ2-7	CATSDSREWPYEQYF